This TCR beta chain appears in the sequencing data of a study of cytomegalovirus exposure and HLA in healthy donors. There are 14 residues in the CDR3. The J segment lost 7 bases and the V segment lost 6 bases, leaving 9 bases of the junction unmatched. The V gene's germline CDR1 is SNHLY and CDR2 FYNNEI. The PCR ran on 60 Vbeta and 13 Jbeta primers. The repertoire was sequenced with immunoSEQ multiplex PCR; TCRdb's copy has only in-frame clones and lacks some. The sample shows fewer than 300,000 clones, about 80% of them seen only once. The rearrangement joins TRBV2 to TRBJ1-2; 9 bases fit TRBD1. This TCR was recovered from a girl between 2 and 10 years old in good health and CMV-seronegative. Sequencing was carried out using PBMCs. The CDR3 nucleotides are TGTGCCAGCAGCCGGGACAGGGAGAGAAGTGGCTACACCTTC. Encoded protein: CASSRDRERSGYTF.